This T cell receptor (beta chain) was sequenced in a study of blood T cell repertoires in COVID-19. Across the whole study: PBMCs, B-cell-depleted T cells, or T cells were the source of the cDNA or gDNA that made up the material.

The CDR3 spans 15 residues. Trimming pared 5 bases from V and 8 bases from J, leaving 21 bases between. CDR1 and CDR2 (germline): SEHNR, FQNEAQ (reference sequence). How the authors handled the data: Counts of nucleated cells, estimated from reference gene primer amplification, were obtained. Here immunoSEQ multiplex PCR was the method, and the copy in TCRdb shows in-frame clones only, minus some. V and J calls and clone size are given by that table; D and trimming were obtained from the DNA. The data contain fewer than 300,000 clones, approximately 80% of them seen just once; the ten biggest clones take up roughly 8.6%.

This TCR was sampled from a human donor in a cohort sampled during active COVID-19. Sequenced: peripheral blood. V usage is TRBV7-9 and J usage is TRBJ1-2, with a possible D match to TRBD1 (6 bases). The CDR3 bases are TGTGCCAGCAGCGCTTACAGGGTTACCGCCCGGGGCTACACCTTC. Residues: CASSAYRVTARGYTF.